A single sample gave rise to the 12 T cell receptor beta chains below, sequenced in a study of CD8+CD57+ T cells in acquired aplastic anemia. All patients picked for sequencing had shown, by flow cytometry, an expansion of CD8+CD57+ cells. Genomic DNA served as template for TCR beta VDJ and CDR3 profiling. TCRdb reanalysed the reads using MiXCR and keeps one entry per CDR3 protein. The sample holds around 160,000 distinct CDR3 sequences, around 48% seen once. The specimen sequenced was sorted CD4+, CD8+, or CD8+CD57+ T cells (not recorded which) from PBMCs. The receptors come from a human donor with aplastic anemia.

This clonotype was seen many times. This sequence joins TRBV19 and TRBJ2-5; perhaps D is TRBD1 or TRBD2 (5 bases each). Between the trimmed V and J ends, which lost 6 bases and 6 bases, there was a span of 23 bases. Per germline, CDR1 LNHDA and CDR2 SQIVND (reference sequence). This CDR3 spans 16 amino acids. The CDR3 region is CASSQDGTGGVKTQYF. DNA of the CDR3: TGTGCCAGTAGCCAAGATGGGACGGGCGGCGTGAAGACCCAGTACTTC.

The CDR3: CATSTGGSGNTIYF. DNA for the CDR3: TGTGCCACCAGTACAGGGGGCTCTGGAAACACCATATATTTT. This chain links TRBV15 with TRBJ1-3; TRBD1 matches at 8 bases. V lost 6 bases to trimming and J lost 0 bases; unmatched junction nucleotides: 1. From germline, CDR1 is LNHNV and CDR2 YYDKDF (reference sequence). This CDR3 spans 14 amino acids.

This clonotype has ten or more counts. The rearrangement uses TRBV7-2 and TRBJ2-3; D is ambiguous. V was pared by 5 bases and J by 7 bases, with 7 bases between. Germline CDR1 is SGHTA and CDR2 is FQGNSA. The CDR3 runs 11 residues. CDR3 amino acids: CASSPTNTQYF. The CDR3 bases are TGTGCCAGCAGCCCGACAAATACGCAGTATTTT. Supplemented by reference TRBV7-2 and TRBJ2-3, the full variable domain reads GAGVSQSPSNKVTEKGKDVELRCDPISGHTALYWYRQSLGQGLEFLIYFQGNSAPDKSGLPSDRFSAERTGGSVSTLTIQRTQQEDSAVYLCASSPTNTQYFGPGTRLTVL.

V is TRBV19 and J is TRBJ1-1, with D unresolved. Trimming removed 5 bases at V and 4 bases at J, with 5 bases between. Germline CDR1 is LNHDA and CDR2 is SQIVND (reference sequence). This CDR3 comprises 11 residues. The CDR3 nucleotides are TGTGCCAGTAGTGGGAGCACTGAAGCTTTCTTT. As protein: CASSGSTEAFF.

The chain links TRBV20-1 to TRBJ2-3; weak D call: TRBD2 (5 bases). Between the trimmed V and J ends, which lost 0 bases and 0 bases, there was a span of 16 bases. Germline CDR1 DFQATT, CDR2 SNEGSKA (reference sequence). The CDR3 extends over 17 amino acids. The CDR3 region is CSARDLLAEPSTDTQYF. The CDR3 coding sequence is TGCAGTGCTAGAGATTTGCTAGCAGAACCTAGCACAGATACGCAGTATTTT.

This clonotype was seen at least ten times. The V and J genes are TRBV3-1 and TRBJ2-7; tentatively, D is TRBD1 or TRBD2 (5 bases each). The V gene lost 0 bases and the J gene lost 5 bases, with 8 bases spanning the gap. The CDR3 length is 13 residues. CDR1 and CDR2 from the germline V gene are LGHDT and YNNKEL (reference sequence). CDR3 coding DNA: TGTGCCAGCAGCCAAGAGGGGGTCCACGAGCAGTACTTC. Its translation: CASSQEGVHEQYF.

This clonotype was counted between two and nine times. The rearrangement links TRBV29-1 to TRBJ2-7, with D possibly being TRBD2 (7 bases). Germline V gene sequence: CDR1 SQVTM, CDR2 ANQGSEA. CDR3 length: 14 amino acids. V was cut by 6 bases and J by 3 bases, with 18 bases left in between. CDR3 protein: CSVGGTPDLYEQYF. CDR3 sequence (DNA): TGCAGCGTGGGAGGGACACCCGACCTCTACGAGCAGTACTTC.

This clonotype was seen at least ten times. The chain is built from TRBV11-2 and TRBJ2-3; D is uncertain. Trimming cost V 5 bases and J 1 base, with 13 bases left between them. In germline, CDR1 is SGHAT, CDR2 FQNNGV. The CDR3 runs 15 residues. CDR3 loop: CASSQGRGRTDTQYF. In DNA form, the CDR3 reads TGTGCCAGCAGCCAAGGCCGCGGACGCACAGATACGCAGTATTTT.

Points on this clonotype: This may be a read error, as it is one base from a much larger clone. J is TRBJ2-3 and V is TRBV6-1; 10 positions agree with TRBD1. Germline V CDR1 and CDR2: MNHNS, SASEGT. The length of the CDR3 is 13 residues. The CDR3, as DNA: TGTGCCACGCGGGACAGGGGAACAGGTACGCAGTATTTT. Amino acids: CATRDRGTGTQYF.

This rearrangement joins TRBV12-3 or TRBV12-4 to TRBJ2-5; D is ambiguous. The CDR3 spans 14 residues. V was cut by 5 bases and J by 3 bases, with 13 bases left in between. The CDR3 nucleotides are TGTGCCAGCAGTAAGGGCCTGACTGAAGAGACCCAGTACTTC. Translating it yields CASSKGLTEETQYF.

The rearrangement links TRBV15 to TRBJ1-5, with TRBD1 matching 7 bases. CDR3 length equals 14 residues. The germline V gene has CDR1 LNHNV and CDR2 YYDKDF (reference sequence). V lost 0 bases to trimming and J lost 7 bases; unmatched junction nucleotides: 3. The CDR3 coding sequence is TGTGCCACCAGCAGAGACAGGGGGGGACAGCCCCAGCATTTT. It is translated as CATSRDRGGQPQHF.

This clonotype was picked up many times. CDR3 sequence reads: CASSLYGGSSGNTIYF. CDR3 coding DNA: TGTGCCAGCAGTCTCTACGGGGGGAGCTCTGGAAACACCATATATTTT. The gene calls are TRBV25-1 and TRBJ1-3; TRBD1 might be the D (5 bases). Germline V CDR1 and CDR2: MGHDK, SYGVNS. This CDR3 has 16 residues. The ends were cut back, 5 bases at V and 0 bases at J, with 14 bases in the middle.